These 7 T cell receptor beta chains came from one sample sequenced in a study of human T cells and chemical hapten exposure. Time point given: patch test 1, 2 weeks after DPC sensitization. The treatment was: therapeutic diphenylcyclopropenone sensitization with weekly scalp DPC. In TCRdb, the RACE reads were re-called with MiXCR into one record per CDR3 protein. Among roughly 180,000 distinct CDR3 sequences listed, approximately 20% were seen once. Sequences were derived from whole blood, sampled in connection with sensitization to the hapten diphenylcyclopropenone (DPC). The receptors here all came from a woman between 45 and 60 years old with alopecia areata. Some clones in this sample may be carry-over from other donors' samples.

V usage is TRBV6-2 or TRBV6-3 and J usage is TRBJ2-1; D unclear. Per germline, CDR1 MNHEY and CDR2 SVGEGT. The germline V and J ends were trimmed by 0 bases and 6 bases, with 12 bases remaining between them. The CDR3 runs to 15 residues. CDR3: CASSYSMASLNEQFF. CDR3 in DNA: TGTGCCAGCAGTTACTCGATGGCCTCACTCAATGAGCAGTTCTTC.

This clonotype was counted a single time. The rearrangement links TRBV20-1 to TRBJ2-7; 9 positions match TRBD1. J was trimmed by 5 bases and V by 3 bases; bases with no gene match: 5. This CDR3 is 13 amino acids long. From germline, CDR1 is DFQATT and CDR2 SNEGSKA (reference sequence). In DNA form, the CDR3 reads TGCAGTGCTAGGGGGACAGGGAGGGACGAGCAGTACTTC. It codes for CSARGTGRDEQYF.

The rearrangement uses TRBV12-3 or TRBV12-4 and TRBJ1-5, with 7 positions matching TRBD1. This CDR3 is built from 16 residues. With 5 bases clipped from V and 4 bases from J, the junction kept 11 bases outside the gene matches. CDR3 sequence: CASSPTGEGLNQPQHF. The CDR3 coding sequence is TGTGCCAGCAGTCCTACAGGGGAAGGACTGAATCAGCCCCAGCATTTT.

This chain connects TRBV5-1 to TRBJ2-1, with 9 bases that match TRBD2. This CDR3 contains 14 residues. With V trimmed by 3 bases and J by 6 bases, 4 bases remained unmatched. The germline V gene has CDR1 SGHRS and CDR2 YFSETQ. The CDR3 region has the DNA TGCGCCAGCAGCTCGGGACTAGCACCCAATGAGCAGTTCTTC. Its protein product is CASSSGLAPNEQFF.

The chain links TRBV5-1 to TRBJ1-1; the D gene is possibly TRBD1 (6 bases). The germline V and J ends were trimmed by 0 bases and 1 base, with 10 bases remaining between them. Germline-derived CDR1 and CDR2 are SGHRS and YFSETQ. This CDR3 region has 15 residues. DNA for the CDR3: TGCGCCAGCAGCTTGGGGGGACACAGGAACACTGAAGCTTTCTTT. This sequence encodes CASSLGGHRNTEAFF.

This clonotype was counted many times. The CDR3 nucleotides read TGCAGCGTTGAATTGTTCTACGAGCAGTACTTC. Translated: CSVELFYEQYF. V usage is TRBV29-1 and J usage is TRBJ2-7; no definite D call. This CDR3 spans 11 amino acids. Germline CDR1 is SQVTM and CDR2 is ANQGSEA. Trimming cost V 2 bases and J 3 bases, with 5 bases left between them.

The chain joins TRBV20-1 to TRBJ2-5, with TRBD2 as a possible D gene (5 bases). The V end lost 6 bases, the J end lost 2 bases, and 13 bases lay between the germline ends. Per germline, CDR1 DFQATT and CDR2 SNEGSKA (reference sequence). This CDR3 has 13 amino acids. CDR3 nucleotide sequence: TGCAGTGCCCGAGCTAGCTTACAAGAGACCCAGTACTTC. Residues: CSARASLQETQYF.